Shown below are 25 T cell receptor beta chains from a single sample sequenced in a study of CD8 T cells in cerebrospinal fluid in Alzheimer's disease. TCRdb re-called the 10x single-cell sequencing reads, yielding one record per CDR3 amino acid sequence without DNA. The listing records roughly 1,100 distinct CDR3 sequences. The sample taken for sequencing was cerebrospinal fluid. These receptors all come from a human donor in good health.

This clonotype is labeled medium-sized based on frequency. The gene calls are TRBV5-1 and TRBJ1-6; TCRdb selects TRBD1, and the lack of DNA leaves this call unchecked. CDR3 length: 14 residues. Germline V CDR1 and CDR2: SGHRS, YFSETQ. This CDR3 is CATGRGGVGSPLHF. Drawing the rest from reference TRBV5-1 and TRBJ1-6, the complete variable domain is KAGVTQTPRYLIKTRGQQVTLSCSPISGHRSVSWYQQTPGQGLQFLFEYFSETQRNKGNFPGRFSGRQFSNSRSEMNVSTLELGDSALYLCATGRGGVGSPLHFGNGTRLTVT.

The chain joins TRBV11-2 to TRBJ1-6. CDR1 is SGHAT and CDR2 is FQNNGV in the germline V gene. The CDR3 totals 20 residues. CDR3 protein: CASSPRVREGWGSYNSPLHF.

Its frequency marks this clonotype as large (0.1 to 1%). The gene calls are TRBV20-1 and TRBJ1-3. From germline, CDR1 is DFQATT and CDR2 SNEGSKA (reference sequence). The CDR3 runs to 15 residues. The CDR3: CSARDRSFSGNTIYF.

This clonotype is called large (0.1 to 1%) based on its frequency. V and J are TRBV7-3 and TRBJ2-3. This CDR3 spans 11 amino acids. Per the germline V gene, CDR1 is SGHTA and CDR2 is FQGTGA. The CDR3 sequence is CASSLGGTQYF.

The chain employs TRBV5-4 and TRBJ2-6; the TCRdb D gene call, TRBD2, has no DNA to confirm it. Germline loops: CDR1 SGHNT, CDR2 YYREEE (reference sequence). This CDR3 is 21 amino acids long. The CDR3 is CASSPSRASGRGVIGANVLTF.

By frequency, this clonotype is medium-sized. The CDR3 here is CASSFSQGYEKLFF. The chain links TRBV7-2 to TRBJ1-4; the D call from TCRdb, TRBD1, cannot be confirmed without DNA. Germline V gene sequence: CDR1 SGHTA, CDR2 FQGNSA. The CDR3 sequence is 14 residues long.

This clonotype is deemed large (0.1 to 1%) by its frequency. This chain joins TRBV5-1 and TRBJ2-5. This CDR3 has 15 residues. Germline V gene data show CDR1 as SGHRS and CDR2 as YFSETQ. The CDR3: CASSLATQTQETQYF.

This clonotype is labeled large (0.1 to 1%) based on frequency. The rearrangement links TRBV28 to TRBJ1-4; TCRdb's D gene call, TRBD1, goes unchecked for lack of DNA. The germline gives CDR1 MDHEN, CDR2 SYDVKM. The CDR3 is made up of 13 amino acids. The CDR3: CASSSPQGHKLFF.

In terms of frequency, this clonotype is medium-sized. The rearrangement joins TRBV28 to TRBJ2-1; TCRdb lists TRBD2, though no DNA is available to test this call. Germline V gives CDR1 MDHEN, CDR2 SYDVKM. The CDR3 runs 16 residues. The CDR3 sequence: CASSRASGGQYNEQFF.

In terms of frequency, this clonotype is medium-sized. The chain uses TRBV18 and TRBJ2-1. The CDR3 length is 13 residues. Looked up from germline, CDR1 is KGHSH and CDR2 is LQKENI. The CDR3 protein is CASSPQLGSEQFF.

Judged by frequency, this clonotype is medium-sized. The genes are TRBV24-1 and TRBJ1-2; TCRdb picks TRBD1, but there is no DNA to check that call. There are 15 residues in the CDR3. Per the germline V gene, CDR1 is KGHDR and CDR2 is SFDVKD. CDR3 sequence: CATSDLEDTENGYTF.

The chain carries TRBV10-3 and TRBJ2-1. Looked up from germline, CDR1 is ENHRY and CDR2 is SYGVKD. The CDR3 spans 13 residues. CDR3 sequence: CAIRGDSYNEQFF.

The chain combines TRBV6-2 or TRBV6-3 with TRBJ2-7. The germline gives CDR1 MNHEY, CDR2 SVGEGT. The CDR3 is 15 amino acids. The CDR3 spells CASRDDWILLREQYF.

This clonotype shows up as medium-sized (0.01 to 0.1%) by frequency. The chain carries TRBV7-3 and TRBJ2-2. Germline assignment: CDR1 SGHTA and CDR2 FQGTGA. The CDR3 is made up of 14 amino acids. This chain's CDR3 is CASSLGQIGGELFF.

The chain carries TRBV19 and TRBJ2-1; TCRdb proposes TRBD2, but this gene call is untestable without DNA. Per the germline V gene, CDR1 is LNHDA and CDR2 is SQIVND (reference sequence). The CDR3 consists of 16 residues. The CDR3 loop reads CASSPLAGGRVYEQFF.

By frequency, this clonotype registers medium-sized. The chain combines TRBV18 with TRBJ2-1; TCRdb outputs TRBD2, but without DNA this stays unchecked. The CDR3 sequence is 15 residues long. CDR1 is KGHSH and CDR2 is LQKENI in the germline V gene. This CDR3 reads CASSPLGTSDNEQFF.

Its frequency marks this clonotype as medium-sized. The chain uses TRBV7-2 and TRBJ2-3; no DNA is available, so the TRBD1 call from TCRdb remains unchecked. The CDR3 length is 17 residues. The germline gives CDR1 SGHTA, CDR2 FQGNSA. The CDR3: CASSSTGGGLSTDTQYF.

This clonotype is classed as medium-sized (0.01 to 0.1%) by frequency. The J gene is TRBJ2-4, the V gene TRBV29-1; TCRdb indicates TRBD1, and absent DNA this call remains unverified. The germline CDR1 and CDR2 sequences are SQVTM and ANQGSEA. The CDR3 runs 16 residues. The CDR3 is CSVLPGSLGAKNIQYF. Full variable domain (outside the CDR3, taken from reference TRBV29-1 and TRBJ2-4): SAVISQKPSRDICQRGTSLTIQCQVDSQVTMMFWYRQQPGQSLTLIATANQGSEATYESGFVIDKFPISRPNLTFSTLTVSNMSPEDSSIYLCSVLPGSLGAKNIQYFGAGTRLSVL.

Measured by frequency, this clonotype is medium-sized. CDR3: CASSLPSGTGPLRPQHF. The chain couples TRBV5-8 to TRBJ1-5; with no DNA, the TCRdb D assignment of TRBD1 cannot be verified. This CDR3 has 17 residues. In germline, CDR1 is SGHTS, CDR2 YDEGEE.

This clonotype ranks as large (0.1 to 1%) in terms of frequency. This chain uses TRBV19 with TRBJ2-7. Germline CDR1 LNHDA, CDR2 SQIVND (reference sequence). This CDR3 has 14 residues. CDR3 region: CASSIGVEDYEQYF.

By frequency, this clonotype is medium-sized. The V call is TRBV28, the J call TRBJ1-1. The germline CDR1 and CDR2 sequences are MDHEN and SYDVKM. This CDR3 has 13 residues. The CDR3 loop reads CASSSSFGQEAFF.

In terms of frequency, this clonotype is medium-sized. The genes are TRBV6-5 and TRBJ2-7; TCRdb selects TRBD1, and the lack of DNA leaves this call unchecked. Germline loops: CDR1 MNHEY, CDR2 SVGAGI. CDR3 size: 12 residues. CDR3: CASRAPSYEQYF.

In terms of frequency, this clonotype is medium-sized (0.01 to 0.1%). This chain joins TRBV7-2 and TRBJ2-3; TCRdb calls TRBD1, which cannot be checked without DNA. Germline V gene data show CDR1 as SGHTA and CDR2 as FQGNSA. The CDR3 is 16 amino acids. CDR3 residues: CASSPQTGTVTDTQYF.

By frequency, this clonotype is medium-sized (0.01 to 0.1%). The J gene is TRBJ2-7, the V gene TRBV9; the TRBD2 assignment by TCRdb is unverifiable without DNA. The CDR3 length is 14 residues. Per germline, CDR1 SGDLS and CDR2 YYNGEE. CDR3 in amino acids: CASSVASGSYEQYF.

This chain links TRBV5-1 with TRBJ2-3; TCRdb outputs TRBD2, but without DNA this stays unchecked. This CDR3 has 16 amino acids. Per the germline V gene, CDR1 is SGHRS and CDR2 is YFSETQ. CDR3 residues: CASSSGLAGRTDTQYF.